Below are 27 T cell receptor beta chains sequenced from a single sample in a study of T cells in Graves' hyperthyroidism and ophthalmopathy (dated by TCRdb to about 2019). Libraries came from multiplex PCR. TCRdb records Illumina HiSeq 2000 as the sequencer. Amplification of TCR beta CDR3 regions was carried out from RNA transcripts. A first-round RT-PCR of the TCR CDR3 used the HTBI primer set with the Qiagen OneStep RT-PCR kit. Starting from the raw public reads, TCRdb applied fastp trimming at Q25, assembled clones with MiXCR and retained in-frame beta chains. Each entry is one CDR3 protein sequence, shown with its most common DNA and genes. The sample includes 540,000 or so distinct CDR3 sequences, with under 60% observed a single time. Jointly, the top ten make up around 19% of the sample. The sequenced sample was peripheral blood or thyroid tissue (not recorded which). These receptors all come from an adult woman with Graves' disease, either hyperthyroidism or ophthalmopathy (not recorded which).

This clonotype has a count of ten or more. The chain employs TRBV7-2 and TRBJ1-1; 7 bases line up with TRBD1. The CDR3 spans 15 residues. Per germline, CDR1 SGHTA and CDR2 FQGNSA. The ends lost 5 bases at V and 4 bases at J; junction bases unmatched: 10. The CDR3 DNA reads TGTGCCAGCAGCCCGGACAGGATTGGGAGCACTGAAGCTTTCTTT. Its protein is CASSPDRIGSTEAFF. Using reference TRBV7-2 and TRBJ1-1 for the parts outside the CDR3, the full variable domain is GAGVSQSPSNKVTEKGKDVELRCDPISGHTALYWYRQSLGQGLEFLIYFQGNSAPDKSGLPSDRFSAERTGGSVSTLTIQRTQQEDSAVYLCASSPDRIGSTEAFFGQGTRLTVV.

This clonotype came up many times. The genes are TRBV20-1 and TRBJ1-6; D is possibly TRBD1 (6 bases). This CDR3 spans 13 amino acids. The germline V gene encodes CDR1 DFQATT and CDR2 SNEGSKA (reference sequence). V was clipped by 6 bases and J by 10 bases, with 16 bases between them. CDR3 amino acids: CSAPSSGASPLHF. The DNA for the CDR3 is TGCAGTGCGCCCTCTTCAGGGGCCTCACCCCTCCACTTT.

The chain carries TRBV19 and TRBJ2-2; TRBD1 matches at 9 bases. CDR3 length: 16 residues. Germline CDR1 and CDR2: LNHDA and SQIVND (reference sequence). V gave up 9 bases and J gave up 5 bases; unmatched junction bases: 13. Here the CDR3 reads CASRLAGTGKTGELFF. The CDR3 DNA reads TGTGCCAGCAGGTTAGCCGGGACAGGGAAAACCGGGGAGCTGTTTTTT.

This chain joins TRBV7-2 and TRBJ2-5; D gene ambiguous. V was cut by 3 bases and J by 5 bases, with 7 bases left in between. From germline, CDR1 is SGHTA and CDR2 FQGNSA. The CDR3 contains 12 residues. CDR3 residues: CASSLMGETQYF. Written as DNA, the CDR3 is TGTGCCAGCAGCTTGATGGGCGAGACCCAGTACTTC.

This clonotype has ten or more counts. The V and J genes are TRBV20-1 and TRBJ1-1; no clear D gene. The ends were cut back, 3 bases at V and 1 base at J, with 9 bases in the middle. The CDR3 sequence is 13 residues long. CDR1 and CDR2 from the germline V gene are DFQATT and SNEGSKA (reference sequence). The CDR3, as DNA: TGCAGTGCTAGTGGCCACAGGAACACTGAAGCTTTCTTT. This gives the protein CSASGHRNTEAFF.

This clonotype was counted ten times or more. The genes are TRBV12-3 or TRBV12-4 and TRBJ2-7; perhaps TRBD2 as D (5 bases). V was pared by 6 bases and J by 7 bases, with 13 bases between. This CDR3 has 12 amino acids. The CDR3 protein is CASSNSGVEQYF. The CDR3 bases are TGTGCCAGCAGCAACTCCGGGGTGGAGCAGTACTTC.

The chain employs TRBV29-1 and TRBJ2-5; D remains ambiguous. Germline CDR1 and CDR2: SQVTM and ANQGSEA. This CDR3 has 13 residues. The V end lost 4 bases, the J end lost 1 base, and 10 bases lay between the germline ends. The CDR3 DNA sequence: TGCAGCGTTGCCGGCAACATCCAAGAGACCCAGTACTTC. This codes for CSVAGNIQETQYF.

The gene calls are TRBV20-1 and TRBJ2-7, with 8 bases fitting TRBD2. The ends lost 6 bases at V and 4 bases at J; junction bases unmatched: 5. CDR1 and CDR2 (germline): DFQATT, SNEGSKA (reference sequence). The CDR3 totals 12 residues. The CDR3 reads CSAEAGVYEQYF. The DNA for the CDR3 is TGCAGTGCAGAAGCGGGAGTTTACGAGCAGTACTTC.

The chain combines TRBV24-1 with TRBJ1-5; the D is unclear. CDR3 length: 15 amino acids. V dropped 3 bases and J dropped 11 bases, with 19 bases sitting between them. Germline CDR1 is KGHDR and CDR2 is SFDVKD. The CDR3 loop is CATSDATSGKETQHF. In DNA form, the CDR3 reads TGTGCCACCAGTGATGCTACTAGCGGGAAAGAGACCCAGCATTTT.

In its sample, this clonotype was seen many times. The chain uses TRBV6-5 and TRBJ2-7, with D tentatively TRBD2 (5 bases). The CDR3 runs to 12 residues. Germline CDR1 is MNHEY and CDR2 is SVGAGI. Trimming stripped 2 bases from V and 7 bases from J, with 9 bases between. CDR3 sequence reads: CASSYPSREQYF. In DNA, the CDR3 is TGTGCCAGCAGTTACCCTAGCAGGGAGCAGTACTTC.

This clonotype was seen repeatedly, ten times or more. A read error may account for a junction end that differs from germline. J is TRBJ2-7 and V is TRBV7-7; D uncertain. The length of the CDR3 is 14 residues. Per the germline V gene, CDR1 is SSHAT and CDR2 is FNYEAQ (reference sequence). For the CDR3, the DNA is TGTGCTAGCAGCTTAGATGATACAGCATACGAGCAGTACTTC. It is translated as CASSLDDTAYEQYF.

The chain has TRBV7-2 and TRBJ1-1, with a weak D call TRBD1 (5 bases). V shed 1 base and J shed 0 bases, with 12 bases lying between them. The germline V gene encodes CDR1 SGHTA and CDR2 FQGNSA. The CDR3 contains 16 residues. As DNA, the CDR3 is TGTGCCAGCAGCTTAGGGGCAGGGAAATTGAACACTGAAGCTTTCTTT. Encoded protein: CASSLGAGKLNTEAFF.

This clonotype was seen ten or more times. The junction differs from germline at one of its ends, possibly a read error. This chain uses TRBV7-7 with TRBJ2-5, with a tentative D call TRBD2 (6 bases). The CDR3 loop spans 14 amino acids. The germline CDR1 and CDR2 sequences are SSHAT and FNYEAQ (reference sequence). The CDR3 spells CASSLKRTGGTQYF. For the CDR3, the DNA is TGTGCTAGCAGCCTTAAAAGGACCGGGGGGACCCAGTACTTC.

This clonotype has only a few counts. This chain uses TRBV29-1 with TRBJ1-6, with D unclear. The germline V gene has CDR1 SQVTM and CDR2 ANQGSEA. V was pared by 6 bases and J by 7 bases, with 13 bases between. The CDR3 loop spans 13 amino acids. CDR3 amino acids: CSVRQTDNSPLHF. The CDR3 DNA reads TGCAGCGTCCGCCAGACTGACAATTCACCCCTCCACTTT.

This clonotype was seen at least ten times. This chain uses TRBV2 with TRBJ2-7; TRBD1 might be the D (5 bases). The V end was cut by 7 bases, the J end by 6 bases, with 10 bases between. Germline V CDR1 and CDR2: SNHLY, FYNNEI. This CDR3 contains 11 residues. CDR3 in DNA: TGTGCCAGCAAGGGTCAGGGCGAGCAGTACTTC. As protein: CASKGQGEQYF.

This clonotype was observed many times. The chain carries TRBV6-2 or TRBV6-3 and TRBJ2-5, with D possibly being TRBD1 (6 bases). This CDR3 contains 16 residues. Germline V gives CDR1 MNHEY, CDR2 SVGEGT. Trimming removed 6 bases at V and 1 base at J, with 18 bases between. CDR3 nucleotides: TGTGCCAGCAGCCACGCGGCAGGGGATGGCCAAGAGACCCAGTACTTC. Protein product: CASSHAAGDGQETQYF.

This chain uses TRBV10-3 with TRBJ1-5; D is ambiguous. This CDR3 spans 15 amino acids. Trimming removed 2 bases from V and 11 bases from J, with 19 bases in between. Germline loops: CDR1 ENHRY, CDR2 SYGVKD. The DNA for the CDR3 is TGTGCCATCAGTGAGGTGGGGATAGGGCAAGAGACCCAGCATTTT. Protein sequence: CAISEVGIGQETQHF.

Regarding this clonotype: A read error may account for a junction end that differs from germline. The chain employs TRBV7-7 and TRBJ1-4; 7 bases fit TRBD1. The CDR3 consists of 13 residues. Germline V gene sequence: CDR1 SSHAT, CDR2 FNYEAQ (reference sequence). The CDR3 DNA reads TGTGCTAGCAGCCCGACAGGGAATGAAAAACTGTTTTTT. This codes for CASSPTGNEKLFF.

This clonotype was found many times. This chain links TRBV6-6 with TRBJ1-1, with D uncertain. Trimming stripped 0 bases from V and 3 bases from J, with 11 bases between. The CDR3 runs to 15 residues. CDR1 is MNHNY, CDR2 SVGAGI, per germline (reference sequence). CDR3 in amino acids: CASSYSVWVDTEAFF. The DNA of the CDR3 is TGTGCCAGCAGTTACTCGGTTTGGGTGGACACTGAAGCTTTCTTT.

In its sample, this clonotype was seen a few times. V gene TRBV30 combines with J gene TRBJ2-7; D remains ambiguous. This CDR3 spans 11 amino acids. The V gene lost 2 bases and the J gene lost 6 bases, with 8 bases spanning the gap. Germline V lookup: CDR1 GTSNPN, CDR2 SVGIG (reference sequence). Here the CDR3 reads CAWSSRVEQYF. DNA of the CDR3: TGTGCCTGGAGTTCCCGGGTCGAGCAGTACTTC.

The chain combines TRBV7-3 with TRBJ2-3; 10 bases match TRBD2. Per the germline V gene, CDR1 is SGHTA and CDR2 is FQGTGA. The junction had 7 bases not matched to a gene; V was cut back by 2 bases and J by 5 bases. The CDR3 has 16 residues. The CDR3 protein is CASSLFPAGGGDTQYF. CDR3 DNA sequence: TGTGCCAGCAGCTTATTCCCAGCGGGAGGGGGAGATACGCAGTATTTT.

V and J are TRBV4-1 and TRBJ1-2; TRBD1 aligns across 8 bases. The germline V gene encodes CDR1 MGHRA and CDR2 YSYEKL. The CDR3 runs 14 residues. J lost 8 bases, V lost 1 base, and 6 bases had no gene match. The CDR3 DNA reads as TGCGCCAGCAGCCAAGGACAGGGGAATTGGGGCTACACCTTC. This codes for CASSQGQGNWGYTF.

The rearrangement links TRBV11-3 to TRBJ2-3; possible D gene TRBD2, 6 bases. The CDR3 is made up of 13 amino acids. Germline assignment: CDR1 SGHNT and CDR2 YENEEA. V shed 4 bases and J shed 6 bases, with 11 bases lying between them. This CDR3 is CASSSGTLDTQYF. DNA of the CDR3: TGTGCCAGCAGCTCCGGGACTCTGGATACGCAGTATTTT.

The chain recombines TRBV6-1 with TRBJ1-6; 8 bases map to TRBD1. V gave up 6 bases and J gave up 4 bases; unmatched junction bases: 8. The CDR3 contains 16 residues. Germline V lookup: CDR1 MNHNS, CDR2 SASEGT. The CDR3 here is CASRGQGARYNSPLHF. CDR3 bases: TGTGCCAGCAGAGGACAGGGAGCGCGATATAATTCACCCCTCCACTTT.

Concerning this clonotype: This may be a read error, as it is one base from a much larger clone. This chain uses TRBV10-1 with TRBJ2-2, with 9 bases fitting TRBD2. This CDR3 has 15 amino acids. The germline V gene encodes CDR1 WNHNN and CDR2 SYGVQD (reference sequence). The chain's CDR3 is CASERLAENTGEPFF. For the CDR3, the DNA is TGCGCCAGCGAGCGACTAGCGGAGAACACCGGGGAGCCGTTTTTT.

This clonotype was observed a few times. The rearrangement uses TRBV2 and TRBJ2-5; TRBD2 is a possible D gene (6 bases). Per germline, CDR1 SNHLY and CDR2 FYNNEI. CDR3 length equals 16 residues. With 6 bases removed from V and 2 bases from J, the gap between germline ends came to 19 bases. The CDR3 protein is CASSLRGGLPQETQYF. CDR3 sequence (DNA): TGTGCCAGCAGCCTCCGTGGCGGACTACCTCAAGAGACCCAGTACTTC.

This clonotype was counted at least ten times. V is TRBV19 and J is TRBJ1-6, with unresolved D. Between the trimmed V and J ends, which lost 11 bases and 10 bases, there was a span of 3 bases. The CDR3 consists of 8 residues. CDR1 and CDR2 (germline): LNHDA, SQIVND (reference sequence). The CDR3 coding sequence is TGTGCCCGGTCACCCCTCCACTTT. Protein: CARSPLHF. Variable domain in full (rest from reference TRBV19 and TRBJ1-6): DGGITQSPKYLFRKEGQNVTLSCEQNLNHDAMYWYRQDPGQGLRLIYYSQIVNDFQKGDIAEGYSVSREKKESFPLTVTSAQKNPTAFYLCARSPLHFGNGTRLTVT.